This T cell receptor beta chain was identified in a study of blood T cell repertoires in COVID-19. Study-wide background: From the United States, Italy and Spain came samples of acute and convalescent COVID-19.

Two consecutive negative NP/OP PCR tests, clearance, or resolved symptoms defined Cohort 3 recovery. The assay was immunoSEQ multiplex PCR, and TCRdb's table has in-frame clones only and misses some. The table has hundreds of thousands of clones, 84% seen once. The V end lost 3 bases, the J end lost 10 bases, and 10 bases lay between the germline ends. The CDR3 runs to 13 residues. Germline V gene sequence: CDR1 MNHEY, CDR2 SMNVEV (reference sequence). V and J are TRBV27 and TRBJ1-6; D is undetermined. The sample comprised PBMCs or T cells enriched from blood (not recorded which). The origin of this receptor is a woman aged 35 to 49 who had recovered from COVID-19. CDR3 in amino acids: CASSFGERSPLHF. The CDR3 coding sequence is TGTGCCAGCAGTTTCGGCGAGAGGTCACCCCTCCACTTT.